The count of the clone carrying this T cell receptor (beta chain) is one. Its antigen is currently unknown. Relying on iRepertoire HTBI primers and Arm-PCR of CDR3 regions, the team built TCR beta libraries. TCRdb recomputed calls from the multiplex PCR reads with MiXCR, one row per CDR3 protein. The sample has about 310,000 distinct CDR3 sequences; around a fifth are singletons. This record comes from a study of regulatory T cells in long-lasting Graves disease. Notes on the study in general: Public clonotype sharing was higher in persistent than newly diagnosed patients. The study found TRBV28, TRBJ1-2 and TRBJ2-5 favored in persistent disease.

CDR3 length equals 11 residues. V was shortened by 7 bases and J by 6 bases, with 6 bases between the two germline ends. From germline, CDR1 is SEHNR and CDR2 FQNEAQ (reference sequence). Stated time point: persistent/refractory GD, antithyroid drugs over 5 years with positive TRAb. The TCR library was prepared using RNA isolated from PBMCs. Blood from the periphery, approximately 10 milliliters in all, was drawn into EDTA tubes. The chain links TRBV7-9 to TRBJ1-4; D is ambiguous. This sample comprised peripheral blood mononuclear cells (PBMCs), obtained when the disease was refractory, from a patient treated with antithyroid drugs. This sequence originates from a female donor with Graves disease. As DNA, the CDR3 is TGTGCCAGCACCGAGGATGAAAAACTGTTTTTT. It encodes CASTEDEKLFF.